What follows are 5 T cell receptor beta chains derived from one specimen sequenced in a study of cytomegalovirus exposure and HLA in healthy donors. 60 Vbeta and 13 Jbeta primers were used in PCR. The data were produced by immunoSEQ multiplex PCR, yet TCRdb's version contains in-frame clones alone and is incomplete. Its table records about 88,000 clones. The sample taken for sequencing was PBMCs. The receptors derive from a girl between 5 and 17 years old in good health and CMV-seropositive.

The genes are TRBV10-3 and TRBJ2-7; D is uncertain. V gave up 0 bases and J gave up 7 bases, with 4 bases separating them. The CDR3 runs to 11 residues. Germline lookup yields CDR1 ENHRY and CDR2 SYGVKD. CDR3 nucleotide sequence: TGTGCCATCAGTGAGTCGAGGGAGCAGTACTTC. Translated, it gives CAISESREQYF.

V gene TRBV2 combines with J gene TRBJ1-6; 10 bases fit TRBD1. V dropped 7 bases and J dropped 7; count of bases not matched to a gene: 10. Germline CDR1 reads SNHLY; CDR2 reads FYNNEI. There are 16 residues in the CDR3. CDR3 sequence: CASTPDRGFPNSPLHF. The CDR3 DNA reads as TGTGCCAGCACCCCGGACAGGGGGTTCCCGAATTCACCCCTCCACTTT.

The chain joins TRBV25-1 to TRBJ1-2; D not certain. The ends were cut back, 3 bases at V and 4 bases at J, with 12 bases in the middle. There are 14 residues in the CDR3. Per germline, CDR1 MGHDK and CDR2 SYGVNS. The chain's CDR3 is CASSDVGAVYGYTF. DNA of the CDR3: TGTGCCAGCAGTGATGTAGGAGCCGTCTATGGCTACACCTTC.

The chain combines TRBV30 with TRBJ1-1; TRBD1 agrees at 7 bases. The V gene's germline CDR1 is GTSNPN and CDR2 SVGIG (reference sequence). Trimming cost V 3 bases and J 4 bases; bases outside gene matches: 5. The CDR3 has 13 amino acids. The CDR3 is CAWREGAFTEAFF. For the CDR3, the DNA is TGTGCCTGGAGGGAGGGGGCGTTCACTGAAGCTTTCTTT.

CDR3 residues: CASSITAGFEQYV. For the CDR3, the DNA is TGTGCCAGCAGTATAACAGCAGGGTTTGAGCAGTACGTC. The chain joins TRBV27 to TRBJ2-7, with D possibly matching TRBD1 (5 bases). Trimming took off 5 bases at V and 7 bases at J, with 15 bases between the two ends. CDR3 length equals 13 residues. Germline V gene lookup returns CDR1 MNHEY and CDR2 SMNVEV (reference sequence).